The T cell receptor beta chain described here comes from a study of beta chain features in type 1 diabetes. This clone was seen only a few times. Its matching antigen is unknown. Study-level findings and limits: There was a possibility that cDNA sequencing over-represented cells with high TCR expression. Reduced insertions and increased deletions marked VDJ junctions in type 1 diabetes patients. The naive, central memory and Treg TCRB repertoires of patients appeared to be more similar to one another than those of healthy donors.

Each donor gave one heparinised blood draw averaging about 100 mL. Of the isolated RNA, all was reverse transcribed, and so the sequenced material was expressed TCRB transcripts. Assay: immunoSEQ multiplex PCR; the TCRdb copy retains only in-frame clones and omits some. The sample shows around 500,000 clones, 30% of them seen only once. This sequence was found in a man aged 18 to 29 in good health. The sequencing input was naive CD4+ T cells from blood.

CDR3 bases: TGTGCCAGCAGCTTAATCGCTAGCGTTGGTGCAGATACGCAGTATTTT. This gives the protein CASSLIASVGADTQYF. The chain employs TRBV7-2 and TRBJ2-3, with a weak D call TRBD2 (6 bases). Germline V gene sequence: CDR1 SGHTA, CDR2 FQGNSA. The CDR3 totals 16 residues. V lost 2 bases, J lost 4 bases, and 16 bases lay in between.